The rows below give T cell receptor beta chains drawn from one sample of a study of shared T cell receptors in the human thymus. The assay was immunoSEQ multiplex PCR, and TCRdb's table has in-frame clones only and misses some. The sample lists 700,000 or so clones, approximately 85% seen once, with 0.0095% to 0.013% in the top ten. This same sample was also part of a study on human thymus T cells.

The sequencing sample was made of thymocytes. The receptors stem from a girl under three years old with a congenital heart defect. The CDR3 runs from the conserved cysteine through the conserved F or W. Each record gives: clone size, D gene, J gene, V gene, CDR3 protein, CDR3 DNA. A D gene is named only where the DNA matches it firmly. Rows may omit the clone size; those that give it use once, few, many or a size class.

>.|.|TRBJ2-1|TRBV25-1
CASSEYSSDSYYNEQFF
TGTGCCAGCAGTGAATATAGCTCGGACAGTTATTACAATGAGCAGTTCTTC
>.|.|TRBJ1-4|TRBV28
CASSLEECKGINEKLFF
TGTGCCAGCAGTTTAGAAGAGTGTAAGGGGATAAATGAAAAACTGTTTTTT
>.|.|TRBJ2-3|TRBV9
CASSVDLGAGRAVTQYF
TGTGCCAGCAGCGTAGACTTGGGGGCAGGGCGGGCTGTTACGCAGTATTTT
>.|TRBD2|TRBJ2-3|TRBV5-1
CASSLAGPARGDTQYF
TGCGCCAGCAGCCTAGCGGGGCCCGCTCGGGGGGATACGCAGTATTTT
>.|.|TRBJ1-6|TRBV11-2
CASSRDSHSPLHF
TGTGCCAGCAGCCGTGACAGTCATTCACCCCTCCACTTT
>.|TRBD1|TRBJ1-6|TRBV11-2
CASTGQGRVSSYNSPLHF
TGTGCCAGCACCGGACAGGGCAGGGTCAGCTCCTATAATTCACCCCTCCACTTT
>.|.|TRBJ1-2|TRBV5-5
CASSFREGGSAGYGYTF
TGTGCCAGCAGCTTCAGGGAGGGAGGGTCTGCTGGCTATGGCTACACCTTC
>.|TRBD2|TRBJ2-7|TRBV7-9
CASRRATSPESGEQYF
TGTGCCAGCAGGAGAGCGACTAGCCCCGAGTCGGGCGAGCAGTACTTC
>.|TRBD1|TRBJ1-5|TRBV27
CASSPRTGTSNQPQHF
TGTGCCAGCAGTCCAAGGACAGGGACAAGCAATCAGCCCCAGCATTTT
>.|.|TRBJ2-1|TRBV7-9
CASSLVREISYNEQFF
TGTGCCAGCAGCTTAGTTAGGGAGATCTCCTACAATGAGCAGTTCTTC
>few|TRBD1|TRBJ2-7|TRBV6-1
CASSSRDSSYEQYF
TGTGCCAGCAGTAGCCGGGACAGCTCCTACGAGCAGTACTTC
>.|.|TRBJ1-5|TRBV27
CASSLYPGPGGHYSNQPQHF
TGTGCCAGCAGTTTATATCCCGGACCCGGGGGTCATTATAGCAATCAGCCCCAGCATTTT
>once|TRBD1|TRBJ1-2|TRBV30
CAWVNIEDRGHGNYGYTF
TGTGCCTGGGTGAACATAGAGGACAGGGGGCATGGGAACTATGGCTACACCTTC
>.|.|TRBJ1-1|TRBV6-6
CASSYGATPANTEAFF
TGTGCCAGCAGTTACGGGGCAACCCCTGCGAACACTGAAGCTTTCTTT
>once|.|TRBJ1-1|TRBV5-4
CASSFLSYVGNTEAFF
TGTGCCAGCAGCTTCCTATCTTACGTCGGGAACACTGAAGCTTTCTTT
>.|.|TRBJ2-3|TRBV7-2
CASSSSPTQDTQYF
TGTGCCAGCAGCTCGTCCCCGACTCAGGATACGCAGTATTTT
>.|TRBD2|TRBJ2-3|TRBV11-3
CASSLDPPGERGNTDTQYF
TGTGCCAGCAGCTTAGACCCCCCGGGTGAGCGGGGGAACACAGATACGCAGTATTTT
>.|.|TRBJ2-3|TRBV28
CASSLRGFSTDTQYF
TGTGCCAGCAGTTTAAGGGGCTTTAGCACAGATACGCAGTATTTT
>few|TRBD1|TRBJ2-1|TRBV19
CASSITTGSRFLGQFF
TGTGCCAGTAGTATAACGACAGGGTCTAGATTTTTAGGGCAGTTCTTC
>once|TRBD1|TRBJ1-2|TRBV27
CATKQGIYGYTF
TGTGCCACTAAACAGGGGATCTATGGCTACACCTTC
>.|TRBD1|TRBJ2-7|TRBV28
CASRRGFVYEQYF
TGTGCCAGCCGCAGGGGGTTCGTCTACGAGCAGTACTTC
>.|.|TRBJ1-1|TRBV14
CASSSHISPRGTDTEAFF
TGTGCCAGCAGCAGTCATATTAGCCCCAGGGGCACTGACACTGAAGCTTTCTTT
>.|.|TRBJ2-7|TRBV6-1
CASSGPRGRSYEQYF
TGTGCCAGCAGTGGTCCCCGGGGGAGATCCTACGAGCAGTACTTC
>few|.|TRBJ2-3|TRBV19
CASSPSGSSTDTQYF
TGTGCCAGTAGTCCAAGCGGTTCTAGCACAGATACGCAGTATTTT
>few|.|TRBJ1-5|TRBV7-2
CASSLSSPGENNQPQHF
TGTGCCAGCAGCTTAAGTAGTCCAGGGGAGAACAATCAGCCCCAGCATTTT
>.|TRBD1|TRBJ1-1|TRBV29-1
CSVPVLRGGPVGVTEAFF
TGCAGCGTTCCCGTTTTGAGAGGGGGCCCGGTCGGGGTTACTGAAGCTTTCTTT
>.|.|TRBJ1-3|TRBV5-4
CASSLEGPIRGNGNTIYF
TGTGCCAGCAGCTTGGAGGGCCCTATAAGGGGGAATGGAAACACCATATATTTT